This T cell receptor (beta chain) stems from a study of shared T cell receptors in the human thymus. This CDR3 region has 12 residues. Trimming cost V 0 bases and J 12 bases, with 9 bases left between them. CDR1 is LNHNV and CDR2 is YYDKDF in the germline V gene (reference sequence). This clone was found a few times. This table comes from immunoSEQ multiplex PCR, and its TCRdb copy is limited to in-frame clones, with some not included. Of about 380,000 clones listed, roughly 94% are singletons. The TCR comes from a human donor. This chain uses TRBV15 with TRBJ2-1; no clear D. The specimen sequenced was thymocytes. The CDR3 DNA sequence: TGTGCCACCAGCAGAGATCGACTCGGGCAGTTCTTC. Translated: CATSRDRLGQFF.